Listed here are 26 T cell receptor beta chains from one sample, sequenced in a study of blood T cell repertoires in COVID-19. Sequencing used immunoSEQ multiplex PCR; TCRdb keeps in-frame clones, though not all of them. Of about 71,000 clones in the sample, roughly 82% were seen once. Input material: peripheral blood. These receptors were collected from a woman at least 80 years old with acute or convalescent COVID-19.

The J gene is TRBJ2-5, the V gene TRBV11-3, with no clear D. CDR1 is SGHNT and CDR2 is YENEEA in the germline V gene. V lost 5 bases and J 3 bases, leaving 7 bases between the germline ends. This CDR3 is built from 12 residues. This chain's CDR3 is CASSRGKETQYF. The CDR3 DNA follows: TGTGCCAGCAGCAGAGGTAAAGAGACCCAGTACTTC.

The chain employs TRBV28 and TRBJ1-1, with TRBD1 identical over 8 bases. Looked up from germline, CDR1 is MDHEN and CDR2 is SYDVKM. The CDR3 length is 15 residues. The ends lost 5 bases at V and 1 base at J; junction bases unmatched: 6. The CDR3 region is CASSPLGTGNTEAFF. CDR3 sequence (DNA): TGTGCCAGCAGTCCGCTCGGGACAGGGAACACTGAAGCTTTCTTT.

This chain joins TRBV2 and TRBJ1-1; TRBD1 matches at 8 bases. The CDR3 totals 16 residues. V lost 5 bases and J lost 4; bases outside the gene matches: 12. CDR1 is SNHLY, CDR2 FYNNEI, per germline. CDR3 DNA sequence: TGTGCCAGCAGTAGACCGGGACAGGCTCTGGGCACTGAAGCTTTCTTT. Translation gives CASSRPGQALGTEAFF.

V and J are TRBV9 and TRBJ2-2, with TRBD2 matching 9 bases. The V segment lost 1 base and the J segment 3 bases; nucleotides outside the gene matches: 13. There are 19 residues in the CDR3. The V gene's germline CDR1 is SGDLS and CDR2 YYNGEE. DNA of the CDR3: TGTGCCAGCAGCGTATTAGCTAGCGGGACTAGGTTAGACACCGGGGAGCTGTTTTTT. It encodes CASSVLASGTRLDTGELFF.

V is TRBV19 and J is TRBJ1-4, with 7 bases matching TRBD1. The CDR3 totals 15 residues. Trimming removed 6 bases from V and 5 bases from J; junction bases left unmatched: 9. Germline CDR1 is LNHDA and CDR2 is SQIVND (reference sequence). The CDR3 coding sequence is TGTGCCAGTAGCTCTATCGGGACAGCGAATGAAAAACTGTTTTTT. Amino acids: CASSSIGTANEKLFF.

This clone was observed a few times. This chain joins TRBV18 and TRBJ2-7, with TRBD2 as a possible D gene (5 bases). Trimming pared 3 bases from V and 6 bases from J, leaving 12 bases between. This CDR3 spans 13 amino acids. Germline CDR1 is KGHSH and CDR2 is LQKENI. The CDR3 reads CASSPTSAGEQYF. The CDR3 DNA reads as TGTGCCAGCTCACCGACATCCGCGGGCGAGCAGTACTTC.

This chain uses TRBV19 with TRBJ1-2, with D perhaps matching TRBD1 (5 bases). The germline gives CDR1 LNHDA, CDR2 SQIVND (reference sequence). The V and J ends lost 9 bases and 6 bases respectively, with 17 bases between them. The CDR3 consists of 13 residues. The DNA for the CDR3 is TGTGCCAGCCAGAGGTCGACAGAGGATGGCTACACCTTC. Protein: CASQRSTEDGYTF.

J is TRBJ2-5 and V is TRBV5-8; the match to TRBD1 covers 9 bases. The germline CDR1 and CDR2 sequences are SGHTS and YDEGEE. This CDR3 contains 15 residues. V gave up 3 bases and J gave up 2 bases; unmatched junction bases: 5. CDR3 sequence: CASSWGQGGQETQYF. The CDR3 nucleotides read TGTGCCAGCAGCTGGGGACAGGGAGGTCAAGAGACCCAGTACTTC.

V and J are TRBV5-1 and TRBJ2-5; 9 bases are a match to TRBD2. The germline V gene encodes CDR1 SGHRS and CDR2 YFSETQ. Germline trimming cut 4 bases from V and 3 bases from J; bases unmatched to any gene: 7. The CDR3 is 15 residues long. CDR3 DNA sequence: TGCGCCAGCAGCATCCCGGGACTAGCAAAAGAGACCCAGTACTTC. This codes for CASSIPGLAKETQYF.

Only one count was recorded for this clone. V usage is TRBV2 and J usage is TRBJ1-2; 8 bases match TRBD1. The CDR3 consists of 15 residues. The trim removed 5 bases at V and 4 bases at J, leaving 9 bases unmatched. Germline V gene sequence: CDR1 SNHLY, CDR2 FYNNEI. The CDR3 nucleotides are TGTGCCAGCAGTCCTACCTGGACAGGGACCTATGGCTACACCTTC. Protein product: CASSPTWTGTYGYTF.

The gene calls are TRBV27 and TRBJ2-3, with TRBD1 matching 9 bases. Trimming removed 0 bases from V and 5 bases from J; junction bases left unmatched: 3. This CDR3 is built from 15 residues. The germline V gene has CDR1 MNHEY and CDR2 SMNVEV (reference sequence). The CDR3: CASSLSTGGGDTQYF. The CDR3 DNA follows: TGTGCCAGCAGTTTATCGACAGGGGGAGGAGATACGCAGTATTTT.

This chain connects TRBV4-1 to TRBJ2-4; no clear D gene. V was trimmed by 2 bases and J by 0 bases, leaving 11 bases between them. Germline loops: CDR1 MGHRA, CDR2 YSYEKL. This CDR3 region has 16 residues. The chain's CDR3 is CASSQIRLLAKNIQYF. CDR3 bases: TGCGCCAGCAGCCAAATCAGGTTGCTAGCCAAAAACATTCAGTACTTC.

The chain uses TRBV16 and TRBJ2-1; TRBD2 agrees at 7 bases. Germline loops: CDR1 KGHSY, CDR2 FQNENV. The length of the CDR3 is 17 residues. V dropped 0 bases and J dropped 6; count of bases not matched to a gene: 11. CDR3 in DNA: TGTGCCAGCAGCCAATCCGTACTAGCGCACCTTCGCAATGAGCAGTTCTTC. The encoded protein is CASSQSVLAHLRNEQFF.

Remarks on this clone: A read error may account for a junction end that differs from germline. The gene calls are TRBV5-1 and TRBJ2-5; D ambiguous. The CDR3 runs to 15 residues. The germline gives CDR1 SGHRS, CDR2 YFSETQ. The CDR3 sequence is CASSYTTGSQQTQYF. CDR3 coding DNA: TGCGCCAGCAGCTACACGACTGGCTCCCAACAGACCCAGTACTTC.

The V gene is TRBV6-5, the J gene TRBJ1-1; 7 positions agree with TRBD1. Looked up from germline, CDR1 is MNHEY and CDR2 is SVGAGI. The CDR3 has 15 amino acids. Losses at the gene ends were 2 bases for V and 10 bases for J; bases not matched to a gene: 13. CDR3 sequence (DNA): TGTGCCAGCAGTTACGCTTGGGACAGCGCCTTGGGAGCTTTCTTT. This codes for CASSYAWDSALGAFF.

The V and J genes are TRBV28 and TRBJ1-1; no clear D gene. Between the trimmed V and J ends, which lost 7 bases and 3 bases, there was a span of 12 bases. CDR1 and CDR2 (germline): MDHEN, SYDVKM. This CDR3 is built from 13 residues. The CDR3 coding sequence is TGTGCCAGCACCGGAGAAGCGTACACTGAAGCTTTCTTT. Translating gives CASTGEAYTEAFF.

V gene TRBV6-4 combines with J gene TRBJ1-2, with D possibly being TRBD1 (5 bases). There are 17 residues in the CDR3. Germline CDR1 MRHNA, CDR2 SNTAGT. V was shortened by 2 bases and J by 5 bases, with 21 bases between the two germline ends. The CDR3 is CASSDKFNRSPPYGYTF. The CDR3 DNA reads as TGTGCCAGCAGTGACAAATTTAACAGGAGCCCCCCATATGGCTACACCTTC.

The CDR3 sequence is CASSQGRGQETQYF. The CDR3 DNA sequence: TGTGCCAGCAGCCAAGGACGAGGGCAAGAGACCCAGTACTTC. V and J are TRBV3-1 (or the pseudogene TRBV3-2) and TRBJ2-5; possibly TRBD2 for D (5 bases). The V and J ends lost 1 base and 2 bases respectively, with 8 bases between them. Germline CDR1 is LGHDT and CDR2 is YNNKEL (reference sequence). The CDR3 is 14 amino acids.

V gene TRBV20-1 combines with J gene TRBJ2-5, with 7 nucleotides matching TRBD2. Trimming cost V 3 bases and J 5 bases; bases outside gene matches: 3. The CDR3 covers 12 residues. Germline assignment: CDR1 DFQATT and CDR2 SNEGSKA (reference sequence). CDR3 sequence reads: CSASWGGETQYF. The CDR3 DNA reads TGCAGTGCTAGTTGGGGAGGGGAGACCCAGTACTTC.

The chain uses TRBV19 and TRBJ2-3; 10 bases are shared with TRBD2. The germline V gene encodes CDR1 LNHDA and CDR2 SQIVND (reference sequence). The CDR3 runs 15 residues. The junction had 2 bases not matched to a gene; V was cut back by 3 bases and J by 2 bases. CDR3 coding DNA: TGTGCCAGTAGTATGCTAGCGGGAGTCACAGATACGCAGTATTTT. Amino acid sequence: CASSMLAGVTDTQYF. Full variable domain (outside the CDR3, taken from reference TRBV19 and TRBJ2-3): DGGITQSPKYLFRKEGQNVTLSCEQNLNHDAMYWYRQDPGQGLRLIYYSQIVNDFQKGDIAEGYSVSREKKESFPLTVTSAQKNPTAFYLCASSMLAGVTDTQYFGPGTRLTVL.

The chain has TRBV4-3 and TRBJ1-2; 7 bases match TRBD1. This CDR3 contains 14 residues. The trim removed 0 bases at V and 8 bases at J, leaving 6 bases unmatched. From germline, CDR1 is LGHNA and CDR2 YSLEER. CDR3 coding DNA: TGCGCCAGCAGCCAAGATCCACAGGGGTTGGGCTACACCTTC. Amino acids: CASSQDPQGLGYTF.

For this clone: A read error may account for a junction end that differs from germline. The chain employs TRBV30 and TRBJ2-7, with TRBD2 identical over 8 bases. The CDR3 runs 11 residues. Germline lookup yields CDR1 GTSNPN and CDR2 SVGIG (reference sequence). CDR3 protein: CAWSVREGHNF. CDR3 nucleotide sequence: TGTGCCTGGAGTGTCCGGGAGGGACACAACTTC.

This clone was seen more than once but under ten times. This sequence joins TRBV27 and TRBJ1-5; a possible D gene is TRBD1 (5 bases). Trimming took 2 bases from V and 9 from J, leaving 8 bases between them. The CDR3 is made up of 12 amino acids. CDR1 is MNHEY and CDR2 is SMNVEV in the germline V gene (reference sequence). CDR3 residues: CASSLLGGPQHF. For the CDR3, the DNA is TGTGCCAGCAGTTTACTGGGGGGGCCCCAGCATTTT.

The V call is TRBV29-1, the J call TRBJ2-2; maybe TRBD2 (5 bases). This CDR3 comprises 12 residues. The ends were cut back, 7 bases at V and 3 bases at J, with 9 bases in the middle. Germline loops: CDR1 SQVTM, CDR2 ANQGSEA. In DNA, the CDR3 is TGCAGCGAACGGGATCACACCGGGGAGCTGTTTTTT. It encodes CSERDHTGELFF.

V usage is TRBV19 and J usage is TRBJ1-1; D might be TRBD1 (5 bases). Germline V gene lookup returns CDR1 LNHDA and CDR2 SQIVND (reference sequence). The CDR3 contains 14 residues. Trimming took off 2 bases at V and 6 bases at J, with 13 bases between the two ends. The CDR3 nucleotides read TGTGCCAGTAGTATAATGCAGGGATGGGCTGAAGCTTTCTTT. Protein product: CASSIMQGWAEAFF. Full variable domain (missing parts from reference TRBV19 and TRBJ1-1): DGGITQSPKYLFRKEGQNVTLSCEQNLNHDAMYWYRQDPGQGLRLIYYSQIVNDFQKGDIAEGYSVSREKKESFPLTVTSAQKNPTAFYLCASSIMQGWAEAFFGQGTRLTVV.

CDR3 amino acids: CASTKDNSNQPQHF. The CDR3 DNA follows: TGTGCCAGCACCAAGGACAATAGCAATCAGCCCCAGCATTTT. This sequence joins TRBV28 and TRBJ1-5, with a weak D call TRBD1 (5 bases). The germline V gene encodes CDR1 MDHEN and CDR2 SYDVKM. V dropped 7 bases and J dropped 0 bases, with 10 bases sitting between them. The CDR3 runs 14 residues.